This paragraph covers one T cell receptor beta chain sequence. No antigen is known for it. Sampling consisted of one heparinised blood draw per donor, averaging around 100 mL. CD4+ cells of the naive, central memory, regulatory and stem cell-like memory types were sorted via CD45RO/CCR7/CD25/CD127/CD95/CD27. What was sequenced were expressed TCRB transcripts, since all of the isolated RNA had been reverse transcribed. Method: immunoSEQ multiplex PCR; TCRdb's copy keeps in-frame clones and lacks some. Found here are fewer than 300,000 clones, about a fifth of them singletons; the top ten hold 0.028%. This entry belongs to a study of beta chain features in type 1 diabetes. General study results and limits: Within patients, naive, central memory and Treg TCRB repertoires seemed more similar than within healthy donors. Patients with type 1 diabetes showed fewer VDJ junction insertions and more deletions. People with Type 1 diabetes carried modestly yet significantly shorter TCRB CDR3s in all four CD4+ subsets.

This receptor was obtained from a woman aged 35 to 49 with type 1 diabetes. Input material: naive CD4+ T cells from blood.

CDR3 amino acids: CASSTTGNNSPLHF. DNA for the CDR3: TGTGCCAGCAGCACGACAGGGAACAATTCACCCCTCCACTTT. The chain uses TRBV9 and TRBJ1-6, with 7 bases fitting TRBD1. The CDR3 loop spans 14 amino acids. In germline, CDR1 is SGDLS, CDR2 YYNGEE. Unmatched junction bases numbered 5, after V lost 4 bases and J lost 7 bases.